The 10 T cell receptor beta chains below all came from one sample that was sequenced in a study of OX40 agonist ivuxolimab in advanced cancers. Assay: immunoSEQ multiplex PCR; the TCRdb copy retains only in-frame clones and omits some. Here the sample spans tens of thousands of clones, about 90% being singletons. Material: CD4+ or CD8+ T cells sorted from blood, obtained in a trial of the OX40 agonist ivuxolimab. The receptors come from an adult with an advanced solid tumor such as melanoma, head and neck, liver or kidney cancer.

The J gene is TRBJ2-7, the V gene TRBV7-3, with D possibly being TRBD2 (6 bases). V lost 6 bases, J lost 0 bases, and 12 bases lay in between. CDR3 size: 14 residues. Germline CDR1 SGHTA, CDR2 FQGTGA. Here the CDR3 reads CASRDLGGSYEQYF. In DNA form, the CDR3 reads TGTGCCAGCAGGGACCTCGGGGGCTCCTACGAGCAGTACTTC.

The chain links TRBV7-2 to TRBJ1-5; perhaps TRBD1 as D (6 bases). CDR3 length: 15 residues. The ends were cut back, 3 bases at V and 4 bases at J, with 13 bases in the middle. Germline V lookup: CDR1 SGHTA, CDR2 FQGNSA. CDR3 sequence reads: CASSFTGTKNQPQHF. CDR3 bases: TGTGCCAGCAGCTTCACCGGGACAAAGAATCAGCCCCAGCATTTT.

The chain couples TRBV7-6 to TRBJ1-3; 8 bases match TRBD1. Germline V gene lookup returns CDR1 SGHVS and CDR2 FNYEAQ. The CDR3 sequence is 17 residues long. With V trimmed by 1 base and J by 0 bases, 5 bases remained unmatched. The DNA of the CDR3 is TGTGCCAGCAGCTTAGTGACAGGGGTTTTCTCTGGAAACACCATATATTTT. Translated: CASSLVTGVFSGNTIYF.

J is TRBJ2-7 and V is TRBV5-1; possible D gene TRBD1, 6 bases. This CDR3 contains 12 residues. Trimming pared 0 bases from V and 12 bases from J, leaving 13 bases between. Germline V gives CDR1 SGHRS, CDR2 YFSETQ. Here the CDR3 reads CASSLDGTTGYF. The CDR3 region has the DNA TGCGCCAGCAGCTTGGACGGGACGACAGGGTACTTC.

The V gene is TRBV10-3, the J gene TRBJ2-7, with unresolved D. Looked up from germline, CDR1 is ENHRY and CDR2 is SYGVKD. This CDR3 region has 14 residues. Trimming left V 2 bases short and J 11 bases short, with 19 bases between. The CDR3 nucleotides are TGTGCCATCAGTGAGCCGGGCAACCCCCCTCGGGAGTACTTC. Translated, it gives CAISEPGNPPREYF.

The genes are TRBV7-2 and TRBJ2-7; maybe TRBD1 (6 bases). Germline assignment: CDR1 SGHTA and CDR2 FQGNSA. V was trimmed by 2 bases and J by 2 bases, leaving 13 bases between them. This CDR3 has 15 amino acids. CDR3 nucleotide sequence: TGTGCCAGCAGCTTATATCGGGACACAACCTACGAGCAGTACTTC. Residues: CASSLYRDTTYEQYF. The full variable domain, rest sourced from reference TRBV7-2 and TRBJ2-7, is GAGVSQSPSNKVTEKGKDVELRCDPISGHTALYWYRQSLGQGLEFLIYFQGNSAPDKSGLPSDRFSAERTGGSVSTLTIQRTQQEDSAVYLCASSLYRDTTYEQYFGPGTRLTVT.

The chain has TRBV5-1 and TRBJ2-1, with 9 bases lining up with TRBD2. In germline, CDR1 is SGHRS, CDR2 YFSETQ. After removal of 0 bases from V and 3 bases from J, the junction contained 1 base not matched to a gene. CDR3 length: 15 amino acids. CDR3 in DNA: TGCGCCAGCAGCTTGGCTAGCGGGAACTACAATGAGCAGTTCTTC. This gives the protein CASSLASGNYNEQFF.

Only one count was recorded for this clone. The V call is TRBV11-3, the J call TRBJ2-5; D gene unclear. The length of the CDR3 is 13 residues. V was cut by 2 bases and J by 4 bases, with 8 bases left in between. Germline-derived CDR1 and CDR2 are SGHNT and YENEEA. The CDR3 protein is CASSLSIRETQYF. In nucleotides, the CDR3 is TGTGCCAGCAGCTTAAGTATCCGAGAGACCCAGTACTTC.

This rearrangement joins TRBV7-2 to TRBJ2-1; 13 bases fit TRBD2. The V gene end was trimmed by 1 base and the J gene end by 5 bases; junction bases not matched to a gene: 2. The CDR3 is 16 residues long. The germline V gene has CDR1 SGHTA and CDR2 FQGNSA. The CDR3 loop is CASSLGLAGGDNEQFF. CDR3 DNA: TGTGCCAGCAGCTTAGGACTAGCGGGAGGTGACAATGAGCAGTTCTTC.

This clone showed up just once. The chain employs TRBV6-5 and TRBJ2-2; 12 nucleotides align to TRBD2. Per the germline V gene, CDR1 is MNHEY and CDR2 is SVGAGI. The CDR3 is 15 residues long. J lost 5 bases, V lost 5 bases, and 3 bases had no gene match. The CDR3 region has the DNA TGTGCCAGCAGTGTTGGACTAGCGGGAACCGGGGAGCTGTTTTTT. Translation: CASSVGLAGTGELFF.